A single sample is the source of the 6 T cell receptor beta chains below, sequenced in a study of human T cells and chemical hapten exposure. TCRdb re-analysed the RACE reads in MiXCR, keeping a single row per CDR3 protein. This table has approximately 120,000 distinct CDR3 sequences, roughly 9% appearing once. Regarding time point: patch test 2, 6 weeks after DPC sensitization. Treatment of the sample: therapeutic diphenylcyclopropenone sensitization with weekly scalp DPC. Sequences were derived from whole blood, sampled in connection with sensitization to the hapten diphenylcyclopropenone (DPC). These TCRs come from a woman aged 40 to 49 with alopecia areata. Some clones in this sample may be carry-over from other donors' samples.

There are many counts of this clonotype. The CDR3 nucleotides are TGTGCCAGCAGTCGGGGACAGAGCAATCAGCCCCAGCATTTT. Amino acid sequence: CASSRGQSNQPQHF. The chain employs TRBV6-6 and TRBJ1-5, with TRBD1 identical over 7 bases. The CDR3 extends over 14 amino acids. V dropped 5 bases and J dropped 1; count of bases not matched to a gene: 2. The germline CDR1 and CDR2 sequences are MNHNY and SVGAGI (reference sequence).

This clonotype was seen at least ten times. The CDR3 DNA is TGTGCCAGCAGCGCTGGAAACACCATATATTTT. This gives the protein CASSAGNTIYF. The rearrangement joins TRBV7-6 to TRBJ1-3; D not resolved. The CDR3 loop spans 11 amino acids. CDR1 and CDR2 (germline): SGHVS, FNYEAQ. The germline V and J ends were trimmed by 5 bases and 2 bases, with 1 base remaining between them.

Many counts were recorded for this clonotype. The chain uses TRBV20-1 and TRBJ1-4; D ambiguous. The CDR3 is 13 residues long. The germline V gene encodes CDR1 DFQATT and CDR2 SNEGSKA (reference sequence). Trimming pared 2 bases from V and 4 bases from J, leaving 8 bases between. The DNA of the CDR3 is TGCAGTGCTAGATCGGTGCTTAATGAAAAACTGTTTTTT. Translation: CSARSVLNEKLFF.

This clonotype has at least ten counts. The chain joins TRBV29-1 to TRBJ1-2, with 7 nucleotides matching TRBD1. This CDR3 spans 15 amino acids. Germline loops: CDR1 SQVTM, CDR2 ANQGSEA. Unmatched junction bases numbered 12, after V lost 4 bases and J lost 4 bases. Here the CDR3 reads CSVGGSRGYGYGYTF. DNA of the CDR3: TGCAGCGTTGGAGGCTCCAGGGGGTACGGCTATGGCTACACCTTC. Full variable domain (outside the CDR3, taken from reference TRBV29-1 and TRBJ1-2): SAVISQKPSRDICQRGTSLTIQCQVDSQVTMMFWYRQQPGQSLTLIATANQGSEATYESGFVIDKFPISRPNLTFSTLTVSNMSPEDSSIYLCSVGGSRGYGYGYTFGSGTRLTVV.

The chain combines TRBV7-6 with TRBJ2-2; D gene ambiguous. The CDR3 contains 13 residues. The V and J ends lost 4 bases and 5 bases respectively, with 8 bases between them. CDR1 and CDR2 (germline): SGHVS, FNYEAQ. The CDR3 here is CASSWELTGELFF. DNA of the CDR3: TGTGCCAGCAGCTGGGAATTGACCGGGGAGCTGTTTTTT.

The rearrangement uses TRBV7-2 and TRBJ2-5; D might be TRBD1 or TRBD2, each matching 6 bases. The germline V gene has CDR1 SGHTA and CDR2 FQGNSA. With 2 bases removed from V and 6 bases from J, the gap between germline ends came to 10 bases. The CDR3 runs to 13 residues. In nucleotides, the CDR3 is TGTGCCAGCAGCTTAAGGGGGAGGCAGACCCAGTACTTC. Amino acid sequence: CASSLRGRQTQYF.